The entry below describes one TCR beta chain. Sequencing used immunoSEQ multiplex PCR; TCRdb keeps in-frame clones, though not all of them. The sample lists under 15,000 clones, approximately 73% seen once, with around 29% in the top ten. This record belongs to a study of T cell clones after liver transplantation. Source: CD8+ T cells from blood, taken at the 22-month timepoint. The receptor comes from a human patient who received a liver transplant. Certain T cells may be donor cells from the graft.

The CDR3 coding sequence is TGTGCCAGCAGAAGCTTAGGGGGCGAACGGGCCCAGTACTTC. It encodes CASRSLGGERAQYF. The V call is TRBV27, the J call TRBJ2-5, with 7 bases aligning to TRBD1. This CDR3 spans 14 amino acids. V shed 6 bases, J shed 9 bases, and the junction held 13 bases outside the gene matches. Germline CDR1 MNHEY, CDR2 SMNVEV (reference sequence).